Reported below is one T cell receptor beta chain. What it recognizes is unknown. The data were obtained in a study of monozygotic twins with inflammatory bowel disease. This CDR3 spans 15 amino acids. Germline V lookup: CDR1 SGHRS, CDR2 YFSETQ. Eight distinct reactions (per sample) were used to make the cDNA. TCRdb reprocessed the 5' RACE reads and stores each CDR3 protein as one record, lacking DNA. Recorded here are about 420,000 distinct CDR3 sequences; the top ten clones represent under 3%. Regarding the study as a whole: IBD patients, compared with healthy twins, shared fewer clonotypes with others (especially with disease activity). Repertoire similarity did not differ between concordant and discordant twins, perhaps due to limited power.

The receptor's source is a human donor with ulcerative colitis or Crohn's disease, or a healthy co-twin of an affected twin (not recorded which). V and J are TRBV5-1 and TRBJ2-1; TCRdb returns TRBD2, unconfirmable since there is no DNA. The sequenced sample was blood. The CDR3 is CASSAGTSEGNEQFF.